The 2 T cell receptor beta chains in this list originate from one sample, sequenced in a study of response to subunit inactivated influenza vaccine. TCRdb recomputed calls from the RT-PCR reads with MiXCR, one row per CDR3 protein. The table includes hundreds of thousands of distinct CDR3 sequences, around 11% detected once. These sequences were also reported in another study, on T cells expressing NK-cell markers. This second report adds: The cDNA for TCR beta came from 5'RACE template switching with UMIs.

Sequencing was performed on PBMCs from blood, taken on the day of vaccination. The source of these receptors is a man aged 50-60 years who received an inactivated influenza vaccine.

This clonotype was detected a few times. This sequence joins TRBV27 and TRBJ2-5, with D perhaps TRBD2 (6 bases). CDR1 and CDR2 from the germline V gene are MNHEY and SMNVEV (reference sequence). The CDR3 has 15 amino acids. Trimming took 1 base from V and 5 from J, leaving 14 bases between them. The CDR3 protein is CASSLLGLGGETQYF. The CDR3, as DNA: TGTGCCAGCAGTTTATTGGGCCTTGGGGGGGAGACCCAGTACTTC.

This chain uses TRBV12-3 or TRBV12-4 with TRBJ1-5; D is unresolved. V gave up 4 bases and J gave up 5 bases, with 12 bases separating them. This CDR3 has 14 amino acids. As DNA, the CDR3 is TGTGCCAGCAGTTACGACATCCTCGATCAGCCCCAGCATTTT. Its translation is CASSYDILDQPQHF.